This T cell receptor beta chain was profiled in a study of T cells in Graves' hyperthyroidism and ophthalmopathy (dated by TCRdb to the late 2010s). Concerning the study at large: Peripheral blood was collected at initial diagnosis, before any treatment. The roughly 100 discovery patients were divided at random into training and test sets in a 7:3 ratio. TCR V-J signatures able to tell the groups apart were searched for in a discovery cohort of some 97 patients, of whom more than 40 had Graves' ophthalmopathy and about 60 had stable Graves' hyperthyroidism. Once sampling was done, hyperthyroidism patients were given methimazole at a starting dose of 30 mg daily, whereas ophthalmopathy patients were given high-dose intravenous methylprednisolone. In addition, the study compared T-cell repertoires in thyroid tissue and in blood from five or six Graves' hyperthyroidism patients. According to the paper, TCR Vbeta CDR3 sequencing was carried out on about 140 peripheral blood samples, which came from fewer than 50 ophthalmopathy, approximately 72 hyperthyroidism and approximately 17 progressor patients. An independent validation cohort of around 19 hyperthyroidism patients and about 15 patients who later progressed to ophthalmopathy tested prospective prediction of ophthalmopathy.

Moderately to severely active disease, a Clinical Activity Score of at least 3, a NOSPECS grade of at least 4, and a duration under 3 months were present in ophthalmopathy patients. Exclusion was applied to patients with uncontrolled infections, other autoimmune diseases, pregnancy or lactation. Diagnoses relied on clinical symptoms, serum thyroxine and TRAb, thyroid ultrasound and orbital computed tomography. Ficoll-Paque density gradient centrifugation was used to isolate PBMCs from 10 ml of fresh peripheral blood. Total RNA was extracted with Trizol reagent, and quality was checked on an Agilent 2100 Bioanalyzer. Broader findings and caveats from the paper: No statistical method was used to fix the sample size in advance, and group allocation was not hidden from the investigators. In cross-validation, a model built on a 13 V-J signature told ophthalmopathy apart from stable hyperthyroidism with over 85% sensitivity and approximately 81% specificity, and in testing the same model reached 80%/75%. Most expanded thyroid clonotypes (frequency above 0.001) were also detected in blood, suggesting blood repertoires may reflect thyroid immune responses. In validation, progression to ophthalmopathy was predicted by the model with 70% to 71% sensitivity and roughly 76% specificity, a median of roughly 6.4 months before onset.

TCR beta CDR3 regions were amplified from RNA transcripts. The first round of RT-PCR for the TCR CDR3 was performed with the HTBI primer set and the Qiagen OneStep RT-PCR kit. Libraries were constructed in a second round of multiplex PCR, after which size selection and purification were carried out. Paired-end sequencing of the libraries was performed with 100 bp reads on an Illumina HiSeq2000. Per the authors' processing: SOAPnuke was used to process the raw data, removing reads that contained adapters or uncalled bases, had a mean Phred below 15, or lacked an exact match to the constant primer or identifier. COPE v1.2.5 was used to merge high-quality paired reads, and clonotypes were defined as unique nucleotide sequences. MiTCR v1.1 was used to align clonotypes to the IMGT TRBV, TRBD and TRBJ reference segments. Only V-J combinations with frequency above 0.0001, covering 98% to 99.2% of repertoires, were analysed. The TCS score was defined as F50 (clonal expansion) divided by E x V (chaos), with BLOSUM62-based TCRdist calculated between CDR3 peptides within each V-J. Welch's t-statistics and random forest reduced 500 to 550 V-J features to fewer than 15, which were used in a naive Bayes classifier (R e1071). TCRdb trimmed public reads at Q25 via fastp, called clones via MiXCR and kept in-frame beta chains. For every CDR3 protein sequence, its rows merge into one entry that carries the most common genes and DNA. These V and J calls derive from TCRdb rather than the authors' analysis. This sample gives 360,000 or so distinct CDR3 sequences in total; roughly 18% of them show up just once. 15% of the sample belongs to the ten largest clones.

This clonotype was seen at least ten times. No antigen is known for it. No base quality information exists; no much larger clone differs at one position. CDR3 length: 15 amino acids, cysteine to phenylalanine. Only the CDR3 DNA is retained, 45 bases long and in frame from the first base. Trimming accounts for 5 bases at V and 0 bases at J, while the number of junction bases matched to no gene is 6. This chain joins TRBV12-3 or TRBV12-4 to TRBJ1-1, with 7 junctional bases fitting TRBD1. The sample taken for sequencing was blood. The clonotype comes from a woman in her thirties or forties with Graves' ophthalmopathy. This receptor has the CDR3 CASSRDREMNTEAFF. The DNA sequence follows: TGTGCCAGCAGTCGAGACAGGGAGATGAACACTGAAGCTTTCTTT.